Listed below are T cell receptor beta chains from one sample, sequenced in a study of blood T cell repertoires in COVID-19. TCRdb's table, derived via immunoSEQ multiplex PCR, lists solely in-frame clones and lacks some. In the table there are roughly 250,000 clones, roughly 84% of which are singletons. Sequencing was performed on peripheral blood. All receptors derive from a man between 35 and 55 years old with acute or convalescent COVID-19. Both conserved end residues are part of each CDR3. A D gene is named only where the DNA matches it firmly. Clone size is given for some rows only: seen once, a few or many times, or a class if the clone is expanded.

cdr3_nt cdr3_aa d_call j_call clone_size cdr3_length v_call
TGTGCCAGTAGTCCCCGGGACAGGTTAAATGAAAAACTGTTTTTT CASSPRDRLNEKLFF TRBD1 TRBJ1-4 NA 15 TRBV19
TGTGCCAGCATCGGGGAGGGCCCAAACACAGATACGCAGTATTTT CASIGEGPNTDTQYF TRBD2 TRBJ2-3 NA 15 TRBV5-4
TGTGCCAGCAGCTTAAGGGGTGGCTACGAGCAGTACTTC CASSLRGGYEQYF NA TRBJ2-7 NA 13 TRBV11-3
TGCAGTGCTTCGCTAGGTGGCGAGCAGTACTTC CSASLGGEQYF NA TRBJ2-7 NA 11 TRBV20-1
TGTGCCAGCAGCCGGGACAGGGGGACGTATGGCTACACCTTC CASSRDRGTYGYTF TRBD1 TRBJ1-2 NA 14 TRBV2
TGTGCCAGCGGCTACAGGGGGGGCTATGGCTACACCTTC CASGYRGGYGYTF TRBD1 TRBJ1-2 NA 13 TRBV27
TGCGCCAGCAGCATCGAGTCAGGGGGCAATCAGCCCCAGCATTTT CASSIESGGNQPQHF NA TRBJ1-5 NA 15 TRBV5-1
TGTGCCAGCTTCCCGGGACAGGCGGACGAGCAGTACTTC CASFPGQADEQYF TRBD1 TRBJ2-7 NA 13 TRBV11-3
TGTGCCACCAGGGCCGCTAGCGGTACCTACAATGAGCAGTTCTTC CATRAASGTYNEQFF TRBD2 TRBJ2-1 NA 15 TRBV24-1
TGTGCCAGCAGCTTAGACGGGGGTCAGACCGGGGAGCTGTTTTTT CASSLDGGQTGELFF NA TRBJ2-2 NA 15 TRBV13
TGTGCCAGCAGTTCCACGGGGGGGTCCGGCAAAAACATTCAGTACTTC CASSSTGGSGKNIQYF TRBD2 TRBJ2-4 NA 16 TRBV2
TGTGCCAGCAGGTCCACAGGGAGCTCCTATAATTCACCCCTCCACTTT CASRSTGSSYNSPLHF NA TRBJ1-6 NA 16 TRBV28
TGTGCCTGGAGTCAGTTTCAGGGGACCCACACTGAAGCTTTCTTT CAWSQFQGTHTEAFF NA TRBJ1-1 NA 15 TRBV30
TGTGCCAGCTCACCAACGGCAGGGGATTCACCCCTCCACTTT CASSPTAGDSPLHF NA TRBJ1-6 NA 14 TRBV18
TGTGCCTGGAGTGTACTCCTAGGGGCCCAGCATTTT CAWSVLLGAQHF NA TRBJ1-5 NA 12 TRBV30
TGTGCCAGCAGCCCCAGGACAGGGTGGGCTCAGCCCCAGCATTTT CASSPRTGWAQPQHF TRBD1 TRBJ1-5 NA 15 TRBV28
TGTGCCAGCAGCGAAAATACTAGGGGGGGAACAGATACGCAGTATTTT CASSENTRGGTDTQYF NA TRBJ2-3 NA 16 TRBV7-3
TGCGCCAGCAGCGTACAGGTCGGGGGGATACCCCTCCACTTT CASSVQVGGIPLHF NA TRBJ1-6 NA 14 TRBV5-1
TGTGCCAGCAGTTACTCCACGCCCCACTCGACAGGGGGCGTGGGCTATGGCTACACCTTC CASSYSTPHSTGGVGYGYTF TRBD1 TRBJ1-2 NA 20 TRBV6-7
TGTGCCAGCAGTTCGTCTATGGGGGGGGGTTCACCCCTCCACTTT CASSSSMGGGSPLHF NA TRBJ1-6 NA 15 TRBV6-6
TGCTTTAAGGGGGCCCTCAATCAGCCCCAGCATTTT CFKGALNQPQHF TRBD1 TRBJ1-5 NA 12 TRBV29-1
TGCGCCAGCAGCCAGCCGGGACAGCTTCCCTATGGCTACACCTTC CASSQPGQLPYGYTF TRBD1 TRBJ1-2 NA 15 TRBV4-1
TGCGCCAGCAGCTTGCCTGGGACAGAAGGCACTGAAGCTTTCTTT CASSLPGTEGTEAFF TRBD1 TRBJ1-1 NA 15 TRBV5-1
TGTGCCAGCACCGTAGCGGGGGCAAACTACAATGAGCAGTTCTTC CASTVAGANYNEQFF TRBD2 TRBJ2-1 NA 15 TRBV6-5
TGTGCCAGCAGCTTTACAGGAAACTACGAGCAGTACTTC CASSFTGNYEQYF NA TRBJ2-7 NA 13 TRBV7-9
TGTGCCAGCAGCCCAACCGACAGGGCGAGGGAAGAGACCCAGTACTTC CASSPTDRAREETQYF TRBD1 TRBJ2-5 few 16 TRBV7-9
TGTGCCAGCAGACCGGGACAGACTAACACTGAAGCTTTCTTT CASRPGQTNTEAFF TRBD1 TRBJ1-1 once 14 TRBV6-5
TGTGCCATCAGCCAAGCCCAGGGGGCTTTCTACGAGCAGTACTTC CAISQAQGAFYEQYF TRBD1 TRBJ2-7 NA 15 TRBV10-3
TGCAGCGTTGTTATTAACACTGAAGCTTTCTTT CSVVINTEAFF NA TRBJ1-1 NA 11 TRBV29-1
TGTGCCAGCAGCGGACGGACAGAAAATTCACCCCTCCACTTT CASSGRTENSPLHF NA TRBJ1-6 NA 14 TRBV7-8
TGCGCCAGCAGCGAACGACCGGGACTCTTCTACGAGCAGTACTTC CASSERPGLFYEQYF NA TRBJ2-7 once 15 TRBV5-1
TGCGCCTCCCAGACGGGGCGGGAGGGGGAAAAACTGTTTTTT CASQTGREGEKLFF NA TRBJ1-4 NA 14 TRBV5-1
TGTGCCAGCAGCTTGCGGGTCCTCGGGGAGCTGTTTTTT CASSLRVLGELFF NA TRBJ2-2 NA 13 TRBV11-2
TGTGCCAGCAGTGCCGAGGGACAAAAGAACTATGGCTACACCTTC CASSAEGQKNYGYTF NA TRBJ1-2 NA 15 TRBV3-1/TRBV3-2
TGTGCCTGGAGTGTAAACCCCCCGGGTAGAGGTTCACCCCTCCACTTT CAWSVNPPGRGSPLHF NA TRBJ1-6 once 16 TRBV30
TGTGCCTGGGGGCGGGGGAACACTGAAGCTTTCTTT CAWGRGNTEAFF NA TRBJ1-1 NA 12 TRBV30
TGTGCCAGCAGTTACTCACAGAATAGCAATCAGCCCCAGCATTTT CASSYSQNSNQPQHF NA TRBJ1-5 NA 15 TRBV6-5
TGTGCCAGGAGACGGGACAGGGACACTGAAGCTTTCTTT CARRRDRDTEAFF TRBD1 TRBJ1-1 NA 13 TRBV2
TGTGCCAGCAGCCCCGGGACAGGGAAAGAGACCCAGTACTTC CASSPGTGKETQYF TRBD1 TRBJ2-5 NA 14 TRBV7-3
TGTGCCAGCAGCCTAATTTACGAGAATCCCTCCTATGGCTACACCTTC CASSLIYENPSYGYTF NA TRBJ1-2 NA 16 TRBV7-9
TGTGCCAGCAGCTTACAGGACAGGGGGCACTATGGCTACACCTTC CASSLQDRGHYGYTF TRBD1 TRBJ1-2 NA 15 TRBV7-9